Presented here are 30 T cell receptor beta chains from one specimen sequenced in a study of blood T cells in healthy people across ages. The authors ran a second PCR of 7 to 11 cycles using a sample-barcoded 5' primer and a J-beta primer mix. TCRdb independently ran MiXCR on the 5' RACE reads; one entry per CDR3 protein. Of some 1.5 million distinct CDR3 sequences listed, about 45% are singletons. The sample taken for sequencing was blood. The receptors were gathered from a woman in her late teens or twenties in good health.

The table lists this clonotype with a few counts. This rearrangement joins TRBV12-3 or TRBV12-4 to TRBJ2-1; 11 bases are shared with TRBD2. Unmatched junction bases numbered 6, after V lost 8 bases and J lost 6 bases. The CDR3 consists of 14 residues. The CDR3 is CASRSGGGSNEQFF. DNA of the CDR3: TGTGCCAGCCGTAGCGGGGGGGGGTCCAATGAGCAGTTCTTC.

This chain uses TRBV4-3 with TRBJ2-1, with unresolved D. V lost 1 base to trimming and J lost 4 bases, with 11 bases between them. The CDR3 sequence is 15 residues long. Germline CDR1 LGHNA, CDR2 YSLEER. The CDR3 is CASSQAEVSYNEQFF. The CDR3 coding sequence is TGCGCCAGCAGCCAAGCCGAAGTCAGTTACAATGAGCAGTTCTTC.

This clonotype has a handful of counts. The gene calls are TRBV10-3 and TRBJ2-1; no definite D call. This CDR3 comprises 13 residues. Germline V lookup: CDR1 ENHRY, CDR2 SYGVKD. Between the trimmed V and J ends, which lost 0 bases and 10 bases, there was a span of 10 bases. The CDR3, as DNA: TGTGCCATCAGTGAGTCCGTAAAAGGGGAGCAGTTCTTC. Translation: CAISESVKGEQFF.

The rearrangement uses TRBV7-6 and TRBJ2-1, with 12 bases identical to TRBD1. Germline V lookup: CDR1 SGHVS, CDR2 FNYEAQ. The CDR3 loop spans 13 amino acids. Losses at the gene ends were 8 bases for V and 9 bases for J; bases not matched to a gene: 5. The CDR3 protein is CASAGTGGGEQFF. In DNA form, the CDR3 reads TGTGCCAGCGCAGGGACAGGGGGCGGTGAGCAGTTCTTC.

The genes are TRBV29-1 and TRBJ1-2; the D gene is possibly TRBD1 (5 bases). The V gene lost 7 bases and the J gene lost 2 bases, with 14 bases spanning the gap. This CDR3 spans 13 amino acids. Germline V gives CDR1 SQVTM, CDR2 ANQGSEA. CDR3 loop: CSASGQPNYGYTF. CDR3 DNA sequence: TGCAGCGCTTCCGGACAACCAAACTATGGCTACACCTTC.

V and J are TRBV20-1 and TRBJ1-3; TRBD1 matches 7 bases. Per germline, CDR1 DFQATT and CDR2 SNEGSKA (reference sequence). J was trimmed by 5 bases and V by 6 bases; bases with no gene match: 7. The CDR3 has 13 amino acids. CDR3 sequence reads: CSAQVTGRNTIYF. As DNA, the CDR3 is TGCAGTGCGCAAGTGACAGGGAGAAACACCATATATTTT.

There are a few counts of this clonotype. Here the CDR3 reads CASRRFGGPLETQYF. The DNA of the CDR3 is TGTGCCAGCAGGCGCTTTGGGGGCCCGTTAGAGACCCAGTACTTC. The chain couples TRBV7-8 to TRBJ2-5, with a possible D match to TRBD1 (6 bases). This CDR3 contains 15 residues. V lost 6 bases and J 4 bases, leaving 18 bases between the germline ends. The germline CDR1 and CDR2 sequences are SGHVS and FQNEAQ.

There are a few counts of this clonotype. The chain is built from TRBV13 and TRBJ2-1, with 10 positions matching TRBD2. This CDR3 region has 14 residues. The germline V gene has CDR1 PRHDT and CDR2 FYEKMQ (reference sequence). V trimming: 4 bases; J trimming: 12 bases; junction bases outside the gene matches: 9. The CDR3 region is CASSSSQTSGLQFF. CDR3 coding DNA: TGTGCCAGCAGCTCCTCACAGACTAGCGGGCTGCAGTTCTTC.

This chain uses TRBV11-2 with TRBJ2-3, with D perhaps matching TRBD1 or TRBD2 (6 bases each). The CDR3 loop spans 16 amino acids. The germline CDR1 and CDR2 sequences are SGHAT and FQNNGV. V lost 3 bases and J 2 bases, leaving 15 bases between the germline ends. CDR3 protein: CASSLEGGHLTDTQYF. DNA for the CDR3: TGTGCCAGCAGCTTGGAGGGGGGCCACCTCACAGATACGCAGTATTTT.

With regard to this clonotype: The junction departs from germline at one end; a sequencing error may be responsible. The chain has TRBV10-3 and TRBJ1-1; 8 positions agree with TRBD1. CDR3 length: 14 residues. Germline lookup yields CDR1 ENHRY and CDR2 SYGVKD. CDR3 loop: CATSLSGGDTEAFF. CDR3 nucleotide sequence: TGTGCCACCAGTCTCTCAGGGGGCGACACTGAAGCTTTCTTT.

This clonotype was counted at least ten times. This sequence joins TRBV18 and TRBJ1-1; D is unclear. The CDR3 spans 15 residues. The germline V gene has CDR1 KGHSH and CDR2 LQKENI. The V end was cut by 0 bases, the J end by 2 bases, with 10 bases between. The CDR3 region has the DNA TGTGCCAGCTCACCACCAGGGTGGGCAAACACTGAAGCTTTCTTT. Protein: CASSPPGWANTEAFF.

This clonotype was found a few times. The chain has TRBV20-1 and TRBJ2-1; tentatively, D is TRBD2 (5 bases). Trimming left V 3 bases short and J 6 bases short, with 12 bases between. Germline loops: CDR1 DFQATT, CDR2 SNEGSKA (reference sequence). The CDR3 covers 13 residues. CDR3 region: CSASKLALNEQFF. The CDR3 DNA follows: TGCAGTGCTAGTAAGCTAGCTCTCAATGAGCAGTTCTTC.

J is TRBJ2-7 and V is TRBV5-1, with 9 bases identical to TRBD2. The V segment lost 1 base and the J segment 5 bases; nucleotides outside the gene matches: 13. Per the germline V gene, CDR1 is SGHRS and CDR2 is YFSETQ. There are 17 residues in the CDR3. The CDR3, as DNA: TGCGCCAGCAGCTTGATGGGACTGGCTAGCGGGAACCACGAGCAGTACTTC. This translates into CASSLMGLASGNHEQYF. Complete variable domain (other parts from reference TRBV5-1 and TRBJ2-7): KAGVTQTPRYLIKTRGQQVTLSCSPISGHRSVSWYQQTPGQGLQFLFEYFSETQRNKGNFPGRFSGRQFSNSRSEMNVSTLELGDSALYLCASSLMGLASGNHEQYFGPGTRLTVT.

In the case of this clonotype: Its ends do not fully match the called genes, so a read error is possible. This chain connects TRBV7-9 to TRBJ2-1, with 11 bases identical to TRBD2. The V gene's germline CDR1 is SEHNR and CDR2 FQNEAQ (reference sequence). This CDR3 is 15 amino acids long. CDR3 nucleotides: TGTCCCAGCAGTACTAGCGGGAGAGGGTACAATGAGCAGTTCTTC. Its translation: CPSSTSGRGYNEQFF.

This chain joins TRBV5-1 and TRBJ2-7; D is unclear. Germline V gene data show CDR1 as SGHRS and CDR2 as YFSETQ. V lost 5 bases, J lost 5 bases, and 8 bases lay in between. CDR3 length equals 11 residues. CDR3 coding DNA: TGCGCCAGCAGGCTGAATCACGAGCAGTACTTC. Its translation: CASRLNHEQYF.

The CDR3 DNA follows: TGTGCCAGCAGCTTAGTTCTCGGATCTGTCCAAGAGACCCAGTACTTC. Translated: CASSLVLGSVQETQYF. The chain has TRBV11-2 and TRBJ2-5; no clear D gene. Trimming shortened V by 1 base and J by 1 base, and 13 bases separated the two germline ends. This CDR3 has 16 residues. Germline CDR1 and CDR2: SGHAT and FQNNGV.

This clonotype has only a few counts. The chain joins TRBV11-2 to TRBJ2-7, with a possible D match to TRBD1 (6 bases). Germline CDR1 and CDR2: SGHAT and FQNNGV. V was shortened by 1 base and J by 6 bases, with 19 bases between the two germline ends. The CDR3 has 16 amino acids. Here the CDR3 DNA reads TGTGCCAGCAGCTTAGGAGAGACAGGACATAGGGGCGAGCAGTACTTC. Translated, it gives CASSLGETGHRGEQYF.

The chain recombines TRBV4-1 with TRBJ2-7, with TRBD2 matching over 7 bases. The CDR3 has 15 amino acids. The ends lost 2 bases at V and 4 bases at J; junction bases unmatched: 8. CDR1 is MGHRA and CDR2 is YSYEKL in the germline V gene. DNA for the CDR3: TGCGCCAGCAGCCAACTGACTAGCTCTTCTTACGAGCAGTACTTC. The encoded protein is CASSQLTSSSYEQYF.

J is TRBJ2-3 and V is TRBV4-2, with TRBD2 matching 7 bases. CDR1 LGHNA and CDR2 YNFKEQ come from the germline V gene. The V and J ends lost 1 base and 6 bases, in that order; junction bases with no gene match: 7. This CDR3 has 15 residues. The CDR3 nucleotides are TGTGCCAGCAGCCAAGGAGAGACTAGCAAGGATACGCAGTATTTT. Translated: CASSQGETSKDTQYF.

This clonotype occurred a few times. The CDR3 DNA reads TGCGCCAGCAGCTGGACAGTGCGAGAGACCCAGTACTTC. Amino acid sequence: CASSWTVRETQYF. The chain recombines TRBV5-1 with TRBJ2-5, with D possibly matching TRBD1 (6 bases). CDR3 size: 13 residues. The V end was cut by 3 bases, the J end by 4 bases, with 10 bases between. Germline CDR1 and CDR2: SGHRS and YFSETQ.

This clonotype was counted a few times. The rearrangement uses TRBV4-2 and TRBJ2-7; D unresolved. V was trimmed by 1 base and J by 0 bases, leaving 7 bases between them. CDR1 and CDR2 from the germline V gene are LGHNA and YNFKEQ. There are 14 residues in the CDR3. The CDR3, as DNA: TGTGCCAGCAGCCAAGGCATCAGCTCCTACGAGCAGTACTTC. It encodes CASSQGISSYEQYF.

The J gene is TRBJ1-2, the V gene TRBV29-1, with D unresolved. Germline CDR1 reads SQVTM; CDR2 reads ANQGSEA. Trimming removed 4 bases at V and 1 base at J, with 7 bases between. CDR3 length: 12 residues. In DNA, the CDR3 is TGCAGCGTTGTCCCGGGTAACTATGGCTACACCTTC. Its protein is CSVVPGNYGYTF.

The J gene is TRBJ2-3, the V gene TRBV11-2; D call uncertain. CDR3 length equals 13 residues. The V end was cut by 4 bases, the J end by 5 bases, with 10 bases between. Germline V gene lookup returns CDR1 SGHAT and CDR2 FQNNGV. This CDR3 reads CASSSPVLDTQYF. Written as DNA, the CDR3 is TGTGCCAGCAGCTCCCCAGTTCTAGATACGCAGTATTTT.

The CDR3 reads CSGGGGVPGELFF. CDR3 nucleotides: TGCAGCGGCGGGGGAGGGGTACCCGGGGAGCTGTTTTTT. This sequence joins TRBV29-1 and TRBJ2-2; 7 positions match TRBD2. CDR1 is SQVTM, CDR2 ANQGSEA, per germline. CDR3 length equals 13 residues. The ends lost 7 bases at V and 6 bases at J; junction bases unmatched: 8.

Points on this clonotype: One end of the junction does not line up with germline, which may come from a read error. The chain couples TRBV29-1 to TRBJ1-2; 10 bases are a match to TRBD1. This CDR3 contains 13 residues. Looked up from germline, CDR1 is SQVTM and CDR2 is ANQGSEA. As DNA, the CDR3 is TGCAGCGCTGAAGGACAGGGGGTTACAGGCTACACCTTC. Protein: CSAEGQGVTGYTF.

Note on this clonotype: At one of its ends the junction is not consistent with the germline gene, which may arise from a read error. CDR3 region: CVSSPTLYNEQFF. The CDR3 nucleotides read TGTGTCAGCAGTCCGACTCTCTACAATGAGCAGTTCTTC. The chain has TRBV12-3 or TRBV12-4 and TRBJ2-1; no clear D gene. The CDR3 extends over 13 amino acids.

This clonotype was observed once. This rearrangement joins TRBV5-6 to TRBJ2-3; the match to TRBD2 covers 9 bases. The germline gives CDR1 SGHDT, CDR2 YYEEEE. The V gene end was trimmed by 3 bases and the J gene end by 0 bases; junction bases not matched to a gene: 14. This CDR3 has 19 amino acids. The CDR3 nucleotides read TGTGCCAGCAGCTGGCGGGCGCTAGCGGGGTCTACTAGCACAGATACGCAGTATTTT. It yields the protein CASSWRALAGSTSTDTQYF.

This clonotype occurred a few times. The chain has TRBV20-1 and TRBJ2-5; no firm D call. This CDR3 has 12 residues. V was pared by 6 bases and J by 5 bases, with 13 bases between. Per the germline V gene, CDR1 is DFQATT and CDR2 is SNEGSKA (reference sequence). CDR3 amino acids: CSATLWGETQYF. CDR3 sequence (DNA): TGCAGTGCAACGCTGTGGGGTGAGACCCAGTACTTC.

V gene TRBV4-3 combines with J gene TRBJ1-4; D is possibly TRBD1 (5 bases). Trimming took 1 base from V and 7 from J, leaving 10 bases between them. Germline loops: CDR1 LGHNA, CDR2 YSLEER. The CDR3 covers 14 residues. This CDR3 reads CASSQAQGFEKLFF. The CDR3 DNA is TGCGCCAGCAGCCAAGCTCAGGGTTTTGAAAAACTGTTTTTT.

V usage is TRBV5-1 and J usage is TRBJ1-1, with D possibly matching TRBD1 (6 bases). CDR1 is SGHRS, CDR2 YFSETQ, per germline. Trimming shortened V by 0 bases and J by 4 bases, and 10 bases separated the two germline ends. CDR3 length: 14 amino acids. CDR3 sequence (DNA): TGCGCCAGCAGCTTGGCCGGGGGGGCCACTGAAGCTTTCTTT. It translates to CASSLAGGATEAFF.